A single sample is the source of the 17 T cell receptor beta chains below, sequenced in a study of CD8 T cells in ankylosing spondylitis. TCRdb analysed the 5' RACE reads with MiXCR anew, one entry per CDR3 protein. The sample carries under 150,000 distinct CDR3 sequences, more than 9.5% recorded once. Material for sequencing was blood, either unsorted or a sorted T cell fraction (not recorded which). These receptors came from a female donor with ankylosing spondylitis or in good health (not recorded which).

In its sample, this clonotype was seen many times. This sequence joins TRBV10-1 and TRBJ2-7; D ambiguous. Deletions cut 3 bases from V and 0 bases from J, with 12 bases between. CDR1 and CDR2 from the germline V gene are WNHNN and SYGVQD (reference sequence). The CDR3 length is 15 residues. CDR3: CASSEAGKLSYEQYF. Here the CDR3 DNA reads TGCGCCAGCAGTGAAGCAGGAAAACTCTCCTACGAGCAGTACTTC.

A few counts support this clonotype. A much larger clone differs by one base, so this may be a read error. The J gene is TRBJ2-5, the V gene TRBV3-1; 9 nucleotides agree with TRBD2. The germline V gene has CDR1 LGHDT and CDR2 YNNKEL (reference sequence). The CDR3 has 17 residues. For the CDR3, the DNA is TGTGCCTGCAGCCAAGGGCCCACAGCGGGGGGAGAAGAGACCCAGTACTTC. It is translated as CACSQGPTAGGEETQYF.

This clonotype was picked up many times. The CDR3 DNA is TGCAGTGCTAGAGATTTCAGCGGGAGAACCTACAATGAGCAGTTCTTC. Amino acids: CSARDFSGRTYNEQFF. The rearrangement uses TRBV20-1 and TRBJ2-1, with 8 positions matching TRBD2. Germline V CDR1 and CDR2: DFQATT, SNEGSKA (reference sequence). CDR3 length: 16 residues. Unmatched junction bases numbered 6, after V lost 0 bases and J lost 2 bases.

This clonotype was counted ten times or more. The chain recombines TRBV19 with TRBJ1-1; TRBD1 might be the D (6 bases). Germline V CDR1 and CDR2: LNHDA, SQIVND (reference sequence). The CDR3 runs 15 residues. V lost 7 bases and J 4 bases, leaving 19 bases between the germline ends. CDR3 residues: CASKDPRGQGTEAFF. The CDR3 DNA follows: TGTGCCAGTAAGGACCCGCGGGGGCAGGGCACTGAAGCTTTCTTT.

Regarding this clonotype: This may be a read error, as it is one base from a much larger clone. V usage is TRBV20-1 and J usage is TRBJ2-4; D uncertain. CDR1 DFQATT and CDR2 SNEGSKA come from the germline V gene (reference sequence). The CDR3 covers 13 residues. CDR3 bases: TGCAGTGCCTCGACTGAGCTGGGAAACATTCGGTACTTC. Its protein product is CSASTELGNIRYF.

The sample holds many counts of this clonotype. V usage is TRBV7-2 and J usage is TRBJ1-2, with D possibly being TRBD1 (5 bases). The CDR3 runs to 15 residues. V lost 5 bases and J lost 0, with 13 bases in between. Per the germline V gene, CDR1 is SGHTA and CDR2 is FQGNSA. The CDR3 sequence is CASSPQGEANYGYTF. The CDR3 region has the DNA TGTGCCAGCAGCCCGCAGGGCGAAGCTAACTATGGCTACACCTTC.

This clonotype appeared many times. This chain links TRBV20-1 with TRBJ2-5; 9 bases match TRBD2. CDR3 length: 13 amino acids. The junction had 6 bases not matched to a gene; V was cut back by 6 bases and J by 4 bases. Germline-derived CDR1 and CDR2 are DFQATT and SNEGSKA (reference sequence). The CDR3 spells CSAPRAGGETQYF. The DNA for the CDR3 is TGCAGTGCACCACGAGCGGGGGGAGAGACCCAGTACTTC.

This clonotype was counted at least ten times. An end of the junction differs from the germline gene, which may be a read error. The genes are TRBV12-3 or TRBV12-4 and TRBJ1-2, with 7 nucleotides matching TRBD1. The CDR3 loop spans 13 amino acids. CDR3 nucleotides: TGTGCCAGCAGCTTGACAGGGCCCTATAGCTACACCTTC. Translation gives CASSLTGPYSYTF.

This chain uses TRBV10-2 with TRBJ2-5; no definite D call. The ends were cut back, 4 bases at V and 2 bases at J, with 5 bases in the middle. Germline V gives CDR1 WSHSY, CDR2 SAAADI. There are 12 residues in the CDR3. The CDR3 DNA follows: TGCGCCAGCAGTGTCGCACAAGAGACCCAGTACTTC. Translating gives CASSVAQETQYF.

This clonotype was seen repeatedly, ten times or more. The chain couples TRBV5-1 to TRBJ2-7, with TRBD1 matching over 9 bases. Trimming at V came to 5 bases and at J to 1 base, leaving 4 bases not matched to a gene. This CDR3 is built from 14 residues. Germline V gene sequence: CDR1 SGHRS, CDR2 YFSETQ. The CDR3 loop reads CASRSGQGSYEQYF. The CDR3 nucleotides read TGCGCCAGCAGGTCGGGACAGGGATCCTACGAGCAGTACTTC.

The chain carries TRBV7-3 and TRBJ2-7; D might be TRBD1 or TRBD2, each matching 5 bases. The CDR3 runs to 15 residues. Germline V gives CDR1 SGHTA, CDR2 FQGTGA. V was trimmed by 1 base and J by 5 bases, leaving 15 bases between them. CDR3 sequence reads: CASSLMAGAMDEQYF. In DNA form, the CDR3 reads TGTGCCAGCAGCTTAATGGCCGGGGCCATGGACGAGCAGTACTTC.

This clonotype has at least ten counts. The J gene is TRBJ1-3, the V gene TRBV7-2; no clear D. The germline CDR1 and CDR2 sequences are SGHTA and FQGNSA. There are 15 residues in the CDR3. V was cut by 2 bases and J by 0 bases, with 8 bases left in between. The CDR3 bases are TGTGCCAGCAGCTTACGCGGAGGCTCTGGAAACACCATATATTTT. It encodes CASSLRGGSGNTIYF.

This clonotype showed up many times. V and J are TRBV20-1 and TRBJ2-1; 9 nucleotides match TRBD2. This CDR3 has 14 residues. The V gene's germline CDR1 is DFQATT and CDR2 SNEGSKA (reference sequence). Trimming removed 3 bases from V and 3 bases from J; junction bases left unmatched: 3. CDR3 loop: CSASGLASYNEQFF. CDR3 bases: TGCAGTGCTAGCGGACTAGCGAGCTACAATGAGCAGTTCTTC.

This clonotype was found many times. The chain joins TRBV10-3 to TRBJ1-5, with 7 nucleotides matching TRBD1. The ends lost 6 bases at V and 2 bases at J; junction bases unmatched: 4. CDR1 and CDR2 (germline): ENHRY, SYGVKD. The length of the CDR3 is 14 residues. The CDR3 bases are TGTGCCATCAGATCAGGGGGGGGCAATCAGCCCCAGCATTTT. It translates to CAIRSGGGNQPQHF.

The chain recombines TRBV27 with TRBJ1-5; tentative D call: TRBD1 (6 bases). V was cut by 3 bases and J by 2 bases, with 14 bases left in between. Per the germline V gene, CDR1 is MNHEY and CDR2 is SMNVEV (reference sequence). This CDR3 is 16 amino acids long. Written as DNA, the CDR3 is TGTGCCAGCAGTTTGTACTACAGGGATGGCAATCAGCCCCAGCATTTT. It is translated as CASSLYYRDGNQPQHF.

This clonotype was recorded many times. The V and J genes are TRBV3-1 and TRBJ2-3; no definite D call. V was trimmed by 1 base and J by 7 bases, leaving 15 bases between them. Looked up from germline, CDR1 is LGHDT and CDR2 is YNNKEL (reference sequence). The CDR3 length is 15 residues. For the CDR3, the DNA is TGTGCCAGCAGCCAAGGTCCACGGTCTACGTATACGCAGTATTTT. Translation: CASSQGPRSTYTQYF.

This clonotype has a count of ten or more. The chain couples TRBV28 to TRBJ2-1; 9 bases are shared with TRBD2. V shed 3 bases, J shed 5 bases, and the junction held 14 bases outside the gene matches. CDR1 MDHEN and CDR2 SYDVKM come from the germline V gene. The CDR3 sequence is 18 residues long. CDR3 sequence reads: CASSFPLYEREVNNEQFF. The CDR3 coding sequence is TGTGCCAGCAGTTTCCCCCTTTACGAGCGGGAGGTCAACAATGAGCAGTTCTTC.